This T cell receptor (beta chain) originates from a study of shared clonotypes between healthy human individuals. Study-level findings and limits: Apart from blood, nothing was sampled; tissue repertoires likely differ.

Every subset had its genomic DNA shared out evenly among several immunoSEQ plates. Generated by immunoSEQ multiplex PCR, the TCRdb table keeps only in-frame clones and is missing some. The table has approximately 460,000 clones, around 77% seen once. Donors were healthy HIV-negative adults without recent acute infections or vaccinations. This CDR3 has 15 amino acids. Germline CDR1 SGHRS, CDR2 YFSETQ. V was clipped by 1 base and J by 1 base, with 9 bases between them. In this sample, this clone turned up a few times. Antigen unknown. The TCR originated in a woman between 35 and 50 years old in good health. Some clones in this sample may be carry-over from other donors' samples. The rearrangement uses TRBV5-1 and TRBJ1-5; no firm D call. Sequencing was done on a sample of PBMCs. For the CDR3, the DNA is TGCGCCAGCAGCTTGTCGCCAGCGAGCAATCAGCCCCAGCATTTT. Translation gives CASSLSPASNQPQHF.